A selection of T cell receptor beta chains follows, all from one sample in a study of T-cell memory formation after mild COVID-19. Each CDR3 protein is one row after TCRdb ran MiXCR on the 5' RACE reads. The table includes about 560,000 distinct CDR3 sequences, about a fifth detected once. The sample taken for sequencing was PBMCs or a T cell subset sorted from them (not recorded which). These receptors were obtained from an adult woman who had mild COVID-19 (a few samples of this study predate the infection). Cell type and time point are not known. CDR3s include the opening cysteine and the closing phenylalanine or tryptophan. Each record gives: V gene, D gene, clone size, J gene, CDR3 DNA, CDR3 protein. The D gene is left open where the match is weak. The size of a clone is reported for some rows only, either as once, few or many, or as a class for expanded clones.

V gene: TRBV7-8; D gene: -; clone size: -; J gene: TRBJ2-1; CDR3 DNA: TGTGCCAGCAGCTTAAGAGGGAGTCTGTCCTACAATGAGCAGTTCTTC; CDR3 protein: CASSLRGSLSYNEQFF
V gene: TRBV20-1; D gene: TRBD1; clone size: -; J gene: TRBJ1-5; CDR3 DNA: TGCAGTGCTATAGATGGCAGGGGGGCCAATCAGCCCCAGCATTTT; CDR3 protein: CSAIDGRGANQPQHF
V gene: TRBV10-3; D gene: TRBD1; clone size: few; J gene: TRBJ1-1; CDR3 DNA: TGTGCCATCAGTGAGTCGGGACAGGGTGTTGAAGCTTTCTTT; CDR3 protein: CAISESGQGVEAFF
V gene: TRBV20-1; D gene: TRBD1; clone size: few; J gene: TRBJ2-6; CDR3 DNA: TGCAGTGCGTCCACAGGGGGATCAACCGGGGCCAACGTCCTGACTTTC; CDR3 protein: CSASTGGSTGANVLTF
V gene: TRBV12-3/TRBV12-4; D gene: -; clone size: few; J gene: TRBJ1-6; CDR3 DNA: TGTGCCAGCACCTCCGGGTCGAATTCACCCCTCCACTTT; CDR3 protein: CASTSGSNSPLHF
V gene: TRBV27; D gene: TRBD1; clone size: few; J gene: TRBJ1-2; CDR3 DNA: TGTGCCAGCAGCTTATCGGGACAGGGCTATGGCTACACCTTC; CDR3 protein: CASSLSGQGYGYTF
V gene: TRBV6-6; D gene: -; clone size: -; J gene: TRBJ1-1; CDR3 DNA: TGTGCCAGCAGTACGAGGACAGATAACACTGAAGCTTTCTTT; CDR3 protein: CASSTRTDNTEAFF
V gene: TRBV5-1; D gene: TRBD1; clone size: -; J gene: TRBJ1-2; CDR3 DNA: TGCGCCAGCAGCTCCACGACAGGGGTGTTTGGCTACACCTTC; CDR3 protein: CASSSTTGVFGYTF
V gene: TRBV12-3/TRBV12-4; D gene: TRBD2; clone size: -; J gene: TRBJ2-5; CDR3 DNA: TGTGCCAGCAGCGGACTAGATTCAGAGACCCAGTACTTC; CDR3 protein: CASSGLDSETQYF
V gene: TRBV12-3/TRBV12-4; D gene: -; clone size: -; J gene: TRBJ1-1; CDR3 DNA: TGTGCCAGCTCAGTTTATCTGGGGACTGAAGCTTTCTTT; CDR3 protein: CASSVYLGTEAFF
V gene: TRBV14; D gene: -; clone size: few; J gene: TRBJ2-1; CDR3 DNA: TGTGCCAGCAGCCAAGCCGTCCGTGAGCAGTTCTTC; CDR3 protein: CASSQAVREQFF
V gene: TRBV30; D gene: TRBD1; clone size: many; J gene: TRBJ1-2; CDR3 DNA: TGTGCCTGGAGTTCGGGACAGGGAATATCTGGCTACACCTTC; CDR3 protein: CAWSSGQGISGYTF
V gene: TRBV15; D gene: TRBD2; clone size: -; J gene: TRBJ2-5; CDR3 DNA: TGTGCCACCAGCAGAGCACGGGCGGGAGGGCAAGAGACCCAGTACTTC; CDR3 protein: CATSRARAGGQETQYF
V gene: TRBV5-8; D gene: TRBD2; clone size: -; J gene: TRBJ2-1; CDR3 DNA: TGTGCCAGCAGCTTGGCGCGGACTAGCGGGGGGGCTGGTGAGCAGTTCTTC; CDR3 protein: CASSLARTSGGAGEQFF
V gene: TRBV20-1; D gene: TRBD2; clone size: -; J gene: TRBJ2-4; CDR3 DNA: TGCAGTGCTCCGCGAGGGAGCGGGAGGAACATTCAGTACTTC; CDR3 protein: CSAPRGSGRNIQYF
V gene: TRBV18; D gene: TRBD2; clone size: many; J gene: TRBJ2-1; CDR3 DNA: TGTGCCAGCTCACGGAACAGCGGGGGGGAGCAGTTCTTC; CDR3 protein: CASSRNSGGEQFF
V gene: TRBV29-1; D gene: -; clone size: -; J gene: TRBJ2-7; CDR3 DNA: TGCAGCGTTGAAGAAACTAAGCGATACGAGCAGTACTTC; CDR3 protein: CSVEETKRYEQYF
V gene: TRBV20-1; D gene: -; clone size: few; J gene: TRBJ2-5; CDR3 DNA: TGCAGTGCTAGATTTGGAGCTACTCTAAGAAACGGAGAGACCCAGTACTTC; CDR3 protein: CSARFGATLRNGETQYF
V gene: TRBV12-3/TRBV12-4; D gene: -; clone size: -; J gene: TRBJ2-5; CDR3 DNA: TGTGCCAGCAGTTCAGTCGGTCAAGAGACCCAGTACTTC; CDR3 protein: CASSSVGQETQYF
V gene: TRBV29-1; D gene: -; clone size: few; J gene: TRBJ1-2; CDR3 DNA: TGCAGCGCAGGAGACAGTAACTATGGCTACACCTTC; CDR3 protein: CSAGDSNYGYTF
V gene: TRBV12-5; D gene: -; clone size: -; J gene: TRBJ2-3; CDR3 DNA: TGTGCTAGTGGGCAGGGTTGGGCAGATACGCAGTATTTT; CDR3 protein: CASGQGWADTQYF
V gene: TRBV24-1; D gene: -; clone size: few; J gene: TRBJ2-1; CDR3 DNA: TGTGCCACCAGTGCCAAGACGGGTGTCCTCAATGAGCAGTTCTTC; CDR3 protein: CATSAKTGVLNEQFF
V gene: TRBV5-1; D gene: TRBD1; clone size: -; J gene: TRBJ1-1; CDR3 DNA: TGCGCCAGCAGTTTGACAGGGGAATCCCTGAACACTGAAGCTTTCTTT; CDR3 protein: CASSLTGESLNTEAFF
V gene: TRBV24-1; D gene: -; clone size: many; J gene: TRBJ2-4; CDR3 DNA: TGTGCCACCATGGCCAAAAACATTCAGTACTTC; CDR3 protein: CATMAKNIQYF
V gene: TRBV18; D gene: TRBD1; clone size: few; J gene: TRBJ2-7; CDR3 DNA: TGTGCCAGCTCACAGGACAGGGTCCCTTCCTACGAGCAGTACTTC; CDR3 protein: CASSQDRVPSYEQYF
V gene: TRBV5-1; D gene: TRBD1; clone size: few; J gene: TRBJ2-5; CDR3 DNA: TGCGCCAGCAGCGCACAGGGGGGACAAGAGACCCAGTACTTC; CDR3 protein: CASSAQGGQETQYF
V gene: TRBV15; D gene: TRBD1; clone size: -; J gene: TRBJ1-2; CDR3 DNA: TGTGCCACCAGCTCCAGGCGAGGGGGCGACTATGGCTACACCTTC; CDR3 protein: CATSSRRGGDYGYTF
V gene: TRBV19; D gene: TRBD2; clone size: few; J gene: TRBJ2-7; CDR3 DNA: TGTGCCAGTAGTACGGGACTAGCGGTGAATGGGGAGCAGTACTTC; CDR3 protein: CASSTGLAVNGEQYF
V gene: TRBV7-2; D gene: -; clone size: -; J gene: TRBJ2-1; CDR3 DNA: TGTGCCAGCAGCTTGGGCCCGGAGAATGAGCAGTTCTTC; CDR3 protein: CASSLGPENEQFF
V gene: TRBV18; D gene: TRBD2; clone size: -; J gene: TRBJ2-3; CDR3 DNA: TGTGCCAGCTCAACCCGGACTAGCGGGGCCGGAGATACGCAGTATTTT; CDR3 protein: CASSTRTSGAGDTQYF
V gene: TRBV19; D gene: -; clone size: -; J gene: TRBJ2-3; CDR3 DNA: TGTGCCAGTACTACGACTAGAGCAGATACGCAGTATTTT; CDR3 protein: CASTTTRADTQYF
V gene: TRBV7-9; D gene: -; clone size: -; J gene: TRBJ2-7; CDR3 DNA: TGTGCCAGTCCACCGGGGGAGCAGTACTTC; CDR3 protein: CASPPGEQYF
V gene: TRBV5-6; D gene: -; clone size: few; J gene: TRBJ1-6; CDR3 DNA: TGTGCCAGCAGCTTGAAGTGGGGGTGGAATTCACCCCTCCACTTT; CDR3 protein: CASSLKWGWNSPLHF
V gene: TRBV24-1; D gene: TRBD1; clone size: few; J gene: TRBJ2-1; CDR3 DNA: TGTGCCACCAGTGAGATACAGGGGGGCGAGCAGTTCTTC; CDR3 protein: CATSEIQGGEQFF
V gene: TRBV7-9; D gene: TRBD1; clone size: -; J gene: TRBJ2-7; CDR3 DNA: TGTGCCAGCAGACCCCGGGACAGGGACTCCGAGCAGTACTTC; CDR3 protein: CASRPRDRDSEQYF
V gene: TRBV4-1; D gene: -; clone size: few; J gene: TRBJ1-2; CDR3 DNA: TGCGCCAGCAGCCACAACTTAGGGGTTAACTATGGCTACACCTTC; CDR3 protein: CASSHNLGVNYGYTF
V gene: TRBV12-3/TRBV12-4; D gene: -; clone size: -; J gene: TRBJ2-7; CDR3 DNA: TGTGCCAGCAGTTCGGGCGACAGCACCTACGAGCAGTACTTC; CDR3 protein: CASSSGDSTYEQYF
V gene: TRBV7-8; D gene: -; clone size: few; J gene: TRBJ2-1; CDR3 DNA: TGTGCCAGCAGCCCCGCTCTGGCGGGTCCCTACAATGAGCAGTTCTTC; CDR3 protein: CASSPALAGPYNEQFF
V gene: TRBV6-4; D gene: -; clone size: -; J gene: TRBJ2-6; CDR3 DNA: TGTGCCAGCAGTGACTGCTCTGGGGCCAACGTCCTGACTTTC; CDR3 protein: CASSDCSGANVLTF
V gene: TRBV13; D gene: -; clone size: -; J gene: TRBJ2-5; CDR3 DNA: TGTGCCAGCAGCTCCATGGGGTCGGGGCCCGTACAAGAGACCCAGTACTTC; CDR3 protein: CASSSMGSGPVQETQYF
V gene: TRBV7-9; D gene: -; clone size: -; J gene: TRBJ2-5; CDR3 DNA: TGTGCCAGCAGCTTAGGAGTCCAGACCCAGTACTTC; CDR3 protein: CASSLGVQTQYF
V gene: TRBV18; D gene: TRBD2; clone size: -; J gene: TRBJ2-2; CDR3 DNA: TGTGCCAGCTCACCACAAGGACTAGAAAGCGGGGAGCTGTTTTTT; CDR3 protein: CASSPQGLESGELFF
V gene: TRBV20-1; D gene: -; clone size: -; J gene: TRBJ1-2; CDR3 DNA: TGCAGTGCTAGTTTGATGGGAATGGAGGGCTACACCTTC; CDR3 protein: CSASLMGMEGYTF
V gene: TRBV7-6; D gene: TRBD2; clone size: -; J gene: TRBJ2-1; CDR3 DNA: TGTGCCAGCAGCCCAGACGAGAGCGGGGGGTCCTCCTACAATGAGCAGTTCTTC; CDR3 protein: CASSPDESGGSSYNEQFF
V gene: TRBV7-2; D gene: -; clone size: few; J gene: TRBJ2-1; CDR3 DNA: TGTGCCAGCAGCTTATCTCGCACTGGTGAGCAGTTCTTC; CDR3 protein: CASSLSRTGEQFF
V gene: TRBV12-3/TRBV12-4; D gene: -; clone size: many; J gene: TRBJ2-4; CDR3 DNA: TGTGCCAGCAGTTTAGGAGGGGCGGGCATTCAGTACTTC; CDR3 protein: CASSLGGAGIQYF
V gene: TRBV5-1; D gene: -; clone size: -; J gene: TRBJ1-5; CDR3 DNA: TGCGCCAGCAGCTTGGACGGGGGCCGGGGGCAGCCCCAGCATTTT; CDR3 protein: CASSLDGGRGQPQHF
V gene: TRBV6-6; D gene: TRBD1; clone size: few; J gene: TRBJ1-6; CDR3 DNA: TGTGCCAGCAGTTACTCGCAGGGGGGGAATTCACCCCTCCACTTT; CDR3 protein: CASSYSQGGNSPLHF
V gene: TRBV12-3/TRBV12-4; D gene: TRBD2; clone size: -; J gene: TRBJ2-2; CDR3 DNA: TGTGCCAGCAAACCCACCGGCCCGAGCGGGGGGCAACCCTATTGGGACTCCGGGGAGCTGTTTTTT; CDR3 protein: CASKPTGPSGGQPYWDSGELFF
V gene: TRBV24-1; D gene: TRBD2; clone size: -; J gene: TRBJ2-1; CDR3 DNA: TGTGCCACCAGTCAGACTAGCGGGAGGCTGAATGAGCAGTTCTTC; CDR3 protein: CATSQTSGRLNEQFF
V gene: TRBV9; D gene: -; clone size: few; J gene: TRBJ1-3; CDR3 DNA: TGTGCCAGCAGCGTCCAACCGGACTTTCGCTCTGGAAACACCATATATTTT; CDR3 protein: CASSVQPDFRSGNTIYF
V gene: TRBV30; D gene: -; clone size: once; J gene: TRBJ1-1; CDR3 DNA: TGTGCCTGTCAAACCACAGGGAGCAGTGAAGCTTTCTTT; CDR3 protein: CACQTTGSSEAFF
V gene: TRBV20-1; D gene: -; clone size: few; J gene: TRBJ1-2; CDR3 DNA: TGCAGTGCCCCCCCGTCCCTGGGGAGCGACTATGGCTACACCTTC; CDR3 protein: CSAPPSLGSDYGYTF
V gene: TRBV12-3/TRBV12-4; D gene: TRBD2; clone size: -; J gene: TRBJ2-4; CDR3 DNA: TGTGCCAGCAGTTTAGCGGGGCGGAGGGGACTAGCGGGGGGTCAAGCCAAAAACATTCAGTACTTC; CDR3 protein: CASSLAGRRGLAGGQAKNIQYF
V gene: TRBV5-1; D gene: TRBD2; clone size: many; J gene: TRBJ2-1; CDR3 DNA: TGCGCCAGCAGCTTGGGACTAGCGGGAGGTGATGAGCAGTTCTTC; CDR3 protein: CASSLGLAGGDEQFF
V gene: TRBV5-1; D gene: -; clone size: -; J gene: TRBJ2-7; CDR3 DNA: TGCGCCAGCAGCACCGGGACTTTGGTGGGCTACGAGCAGTACTTC; CDR3 protein: CASSTGTLVGYEQYF
V gene: TRBV6-1; D gene: TRBD1; clone size: few; J gene: TRBJ2-5; CDR3 DNA: TGTGCCAGCAGTGAAGACAGGGGTCGGGAGACCCAGTACTTC; CDR3 protein: CASSEDRGRETQYF